A single sample gave rise to the 31 T cell receptor beta chains below, sequenced in a study of CD4 T cells in relation to SARS-CoV-2 and coronaviruses. Antigens for these TCRs are unknown. TCRdb's table, derived via immunoSEQ multiplex PCR, lists solely in-frame clones and lacks some. Among 21,000 or so clones listed, less than 85% were seen once. CD4+ T cells from unexposed donors were obtained before the COVID-19 pandemic (2011-2018). Isolation of CD4+ T cells took place after roughly nine days in culture. Source material: CD4+ T cells from PBMCs, cultured in vitro. The source of these receptors is a human donor in good health.

This CDR3 is CASSPYLYNEQFF. CDR3 DNA sequence: TGTGCCAGCAGCCCGTACTTATACAATGAGCAGTTCTTC. V is TRBV7-2 and J is TRBJ2-1, with no clear D. CDR3 length: 13 residues. V was shortened by 5 bases and J by 4 bases, with 9 bases between the two germline ends. Germline CDR1 reads SGHTA; CDR2 reads FQGNSA.

This sequence joins TRBV5-6 and TRBJ1-1; D remains unclear. This CDR3 is 15 amino acids long. The V and J ends lost 0 bases and 0 bases respectively, with 9 bases between them. Germline values: CDR1 SGHDT, CDR2 YYEEEE. Here the CDR3 DNA reads TGTGCCAGCAGCTTGGCGGTGGGATTGAACACTGAAGCTTTCTTT. Translating it yields CASSLAVGLNTEAFF.

Here the CDR3 DNA reads TGTGCCACCAGCCGCCCAGGGTGGGGGTACGAGCAGTACTTC. Its protein product is CATSRPGWGYEQYF. V usage is TRBV15 and J usage is TRBJ2-7; possibly TRBD1 or TRBD2 for D (5 bases each). V was pared by 5 bases and J by 4 bases, with 15 bases between. The germline V gene has CDR1 LNHNV and CDR2 YYDKDF (reference sequence). The CDR3 contains 14 residues.

The chain couples TRBV27 to TRBJ2-6; TRBD1 aligns across 8 bases. This CDR3 has 15 residues. V lost 6 bases, J lost 4 bases, and 5 bases stayed unmatched. Germline V gene lookup returns CDR1 MNHEY and CDR2 SMNVEV (reference sequence). CDR3 sequence reads: CASRNQGAGANVLTF. The CDR3 nucleotides read TGTGCCAGCAGAAACCAGGGGGCCGGGGCCAACGTCCTGACTTTC.

This chain connects TRBV20-1 to TRBJ1-2, with TRBD1 matching over 8 bases. The germline V gene has CDR1 DFQATT and CDR2 SNEGSKA (reference sequence). V trimming: 3 bases; J trimming: 5 bases; junction bases outside the gene matches: 2. The CDR3 has 12 amino acids. In nucleotides, the CDR3 is TGCAGTGCTAGTGACAGGGGTTATGGCTACACCTTC. Its translation: CSASDRGYGYTF.

This chain connects TRBV7-8 to TRBJ2-3; no definite D call. This CDR3 contains 18 residues. Trimming removed 0 bases from V and 0 bases from J, with 16 bases in between. Germline assignment: CDR1 SGHVS and CDR2 FQNEAQ. DNA for the CDR3: TGTGCCAGCAGCTTAGCGCTCGGTCTTCCCACTAGCACAGATACGCAGTATTTT. Protein sequence: CASSLALGLPTSTDTQYF.

The gene calls are TRBV6-1 and TRBJ2-4; no firm D call. Trimming took 3 bases from V and 5 from J, leaving 14 bases between them. The germline CDR1 and CDR2 sequences are MNHNS and SASEGT. The CDR3 contains 15 residues. The CDR3 DNA sequence: TGTGCCAGCAGTGATCCCCTCGCCTGGGAAAACATTCAGTACTTC. Its translation: CASSDPLAWENIQYF.

This chain uses TRBV7-2 with TRBJ2-4; 12 bases match TRBD1. The CDR3 has 16 residues. V lost 5 bases, J lost 8 bases, and 10 bases stayed unmatched. Germline loops: CDR1 SGHTA, CDR2 FQGNSA. The CDR3 DNA follows: TGTGCCAGCAGCATAACCGGGACAGGGGGCGCCGACATTCAGTACTTC. Translated: CASSITGTGGADIQYF.

The V gene is TRBV7-3, the J gene TRBJ2-3; D gene ambiguous. The V end was cut by 5 bases, the J end by 2 bases, with 8 bases between. Germline values: CDR1 SGHTA, CDR2 FQGTGA. This CDR3 has 13 amino acids. As DNA, the CDR3 is TGTGCCAGCAGCCGAATCCCCACAGATACGCAGTATTTT. Its protein is CASSRIPTDTQYF. The entire variable domain, with the rest obtained from reference TRBV7-3 and TRBJ2-3, is as follows: GAGVSQTPSNKVTEKGKYVELRCDPISGHTALYWYRQSLGQGPEFLIYFQGTGAADDSGLPNDRFFAVRPEGSVSTLKIQRTERGDSAVYLCASSRIPTDTQYFGPGTRLTVL.

The chain couples TRBV6-5 to TRBJ2-1; D remains unclear. The CDR3 covers 14 residues. Trimming removed 2 bases from V and 5 bases from J, with 10 bases in between. Germline loops: CDR1 MNHEY, CDR2 SVGAGI. Here the CDR3 DNA reads TGTGCCAGCAGTTACCCCGGTTCCAACAATGAGCAGTTCTTC. It is translated as CASSYPGSNNEQFF.

The rearrangement joins TRBV27 to TRBJ2-5; D is uncertain. Germline assignment: CDR1 MNHEY and CDR2 SMNVEV (reference sequence). The CDR3 sequence is 13 residues long. Trimming pared 0 bases from V and 4 bases from J, leaving 6 bases between. The CDR3 DNA follows: TGTGCCAGCAGTTTATCGGGTCGAGAGACCCAGTACTTC. Translating it yields CASSLSGRETQYF.

The rearrangement uses TRBV5-4 and TRBJ1-2; the D gene is possibly TRBD1 (5 bases). The CDR3 contains 15 residues. Looked up from germline, CDR1 is SGHNT and CDR2 is YYREEE (reference sequence). The V gene lost 4 bases and the J gene lost 2 bases, with 15 bases spanning the gap. As DNA, the CDR3 is TGTGCCAGCAGCCAGACGTGGGGGGGGAACTATGGCTACACCTTC. Protein product: CASSQTWGGNYGYTF.

The V and J genes are TRBV5-6 and TRBJ2-1; D may be TRBD1 (6 bases). Trimming took off 4 bases at V and 4 bases at J, with 12 bases between the two ends. The CDR3 sequence is 14 residues long. Germline V gene sequence: CDR1 SGHDT, CDR2 YYEEEE. The CDR3, as DNA: TGTGCCAGCAGCCGAGACAGGTTGTACAATGAGCAGTTCTTC. Protein: CASSRDRLYNEQFF.

The rearrangement joins TRBV5-6 to TRBJ1-1, with D perhaps matching TRBD1 (6 bases). With 2 bases removed from V and 2 bases from J, the gap between germline ends came to 16 bases. Germline V gives CDR1 SGHDT, CDR2 YYEEEE. The CDR3 length is 16 residues. The CDR3 sequence: CASSFLYKQGNTEAFF. In nucleotides, the CDR3 is TGTGCCAGCAGCTTCCTTTATAAACAGGGTAACACTGAAGCTTTCTTT.

This clone was counted between two and nine times. The chain joins TRBV3-1 (or the pseudogene TRBV3-2) to TRBJ1-3; D unresolved. Trimming pared 1 base from V and 3 bases from J, leaving 10 bases between. Germline CDR1 is LGHDT and CDR2 is YNNKEL (reference sequence). The CDR3 is 15 amino acids. The CDR3 is CASSQGLRFGNTIYF. The CDR3 DNA follows: TGTGCCAGCAGCCAAGGATTGCGATTTGGAAACACCATATATTTT.

The V call is TRBV10-3, the J call TRBJ2-5, with 8 positions matching TRBD1. The CDR3 is 16 residues long. V lost 7 bases to trimming and J lost 2 bases; unmatched junction nucleotides: 12. CDR1 and CDR2 from the germline V gene are ENHRY and SYGVKD. The CDR3 bases are TGTGCCATCACCGACCGGGCAGGGGGCGTTCAAGAGACCCAGTACTTC. As protein: CAITDRAGGVQETQYF.

This sequence joins TRBV18 and TRBJ1-1; 9 nucleotides line up with TRBD1. The trim removed 5 bases at V and 7 bases at J, leaving 8 bases unmatched. In germline, CDR1 is KGHSH, CDR2 LQKENI. CDR3 size: 14 residues. The CDR3 spells CASSSRDREVEAFF. CDR3 sequence (DNA): TGTGCCAGCTCATCCCGGGACAGGGAGGTTGAAGCTTTCTTT.

This chain joins TRBV3-1 (or the pseudogene TRBV3-2) and TRBJ1-5; 7 bases align to TRBD1. CDR3 size: 15 residues. The V gene's germline CDR1 is LGHDT and CDR2 YNNKEL (reference sequence). J lost 7 bases, V lost 4 bases, and 10 bases had no gene match. DNA of the CDR3: TGTGCCAGCAGCCCATTCGTATCAGGGGGACAGCCCCAGCATTTT. Its translation is CASSPFVSGGQPQHF.

This clone was counted between two and nine times. The rearrangement uses TRBV25-1 and TRBJ1-2; D possibly corresponds to TRBD1 (6 bases). The CDR3 has 13 amino acids. Germline CDR1 MGHDK, CDR2 SYGVNS. Trimming pared 4 bases from V and 6 bases from J, leaving 12 bases between. CDR3 amino acids: CASSARGTDGYTF. The CDR3 DNA follows: TGTGCCAGCAGTGCGAGGGGGACGGATGGCTACACCTTC.

This clone has a single count. As DNA, the CDR3 is TGTGCCATCAGTGAGGAAAAATGGGCTCCAATAGCCAAAAACATTCAGTACTTC. Protein sequence: CAISEEKWAPIAKNIQYF. This chain connects TRBV10-3 to TRBJ2-4; the D is unclear. The V and J ends lost 2 bases and 0 bases respectively, with 17 bases between them. Germline CDR1 ENHRY, CDR2 SYGVKD. This CDR3 region has 18 residues.

V usage is TRBV19 and J usage is TRBJ2-1; 11 bases line up with TRBD2. V shed 5 bases and J 0 bases; nucleotides not matched to a gene: 6. Looked up from germline, CDR1 is LNHDA and CDR2 is SQIVND (reference sequence). The CDR3 is made up of 17 amino acids. The chain's CDR3 is CASSSLGLADSYNEQFF. CDR3 DNA: TGTGCCAGTAGTTCCTTGGGACTAGCGGACTCCTACAATGAGCAGTTCTTC. Filled out from reference TRBV19 and TRBJ2-1, the complete variable domain reads DGGITQSPKYLFRKEGQNVTLSCEQNLNHDAMYWYRQDPGQGLRLIYYSQIVNDFQKGDIAEGYSVSREKKESFPLTVTSAQKNPTAFYLCASSSLGLADSYNEQFFGPGTRLTVL.

The rearrangement uses TRBV6-1 and TRBJ2-7; D is ambiguous. Trimming removed 2 bases at V and 2 bases at J, with 7 bases between. This CDR3 has 13 residues. Germline CDR1 MNHNS, CDR2 SASEGT. The CDR3 region is CASSETKTYEQYF. The CDR3 DNA reads as TGTGCCAGCAGTGAAACAAAAACCTACGAGCAGTACTTC.

This clone occurred a few times. The chain uses TRBV4-1 and TRBJ2-1; 7 nucleotides align to TRBD1. The CDR3 sequence is 15 residues long. Unmatched junction bases numbered 8, after V lost 0 bases and J lost 9 bases. Germline CDR1 and CDR2: MGHRA and YSYEKL. CDR3 region: CASSQDPVRGREQFF. CDR3 in DNA: TGCGCCAGCAGCCAAGATCCGGTGAGGGGGCGTGAGCAGTTCTTC.

This clone was seen a handful of times. The chain combines TRBV12-3 or TRBV12-4 with TRBJ1-3; D is ambiguous. V shed 6 bases and J shed 4 bases, with 7 bases lying between them. This CDR3 comprises 12 residues. The chain's CDR3 is CASSPWGNTIYF. In nucleotides, the CDR3 is TGTGCCAGCAGCCCGTGGGGAAACACCATATATTTT.

The V and J genes are TRBV5-4 and TRBJ2-7, with 9 bases that match TRBD1. The CDR3 is made up of 13 amino acids. CDR1 SGHNT and CDR2 YYREEE come from the germline V gene (reference sequence). V trimming: 3 bases; J trimming: 3 bases; junction bases outside the gene matches: 1. This chain's CDR3 is CASSSGQGYEQYF. The CDR3 DNA follows: TGTGCCAGCAGCTCGGGACAGGGCTACGAGCAGTACTTC.

This chain joins TRBV2 and TRBJ2-5; possibly TRBD2 for D (6 bases). The CDR3 is 17 amino acids. The germline V gene encodes CDR1 SNHLY and CDR2 FYNNEI. V shed 6 bases and J shed 2 bases, with 22 bases lying between them. The CDR3 sequence is CASRGLISLVGQETQYF. DNA for the CDR3: TGTGCCAGCAGGGGACTTATCTCACTCGTAGGGCAAGAGACCCAGTACTTC.

The chain uses TRBV4-2 and TRBJ2-1, with TRBD2 matching 9 bases. The germline V gene encodes CDR1 LGHNA and CDR2 YNFKEQ. V dropped 5 bases and J dropped 0; count of bases not matched to a gene: 5. The CDR3 contains 16 residues. The chain's CDR3 is CASSKAGGPSYNEQFF. In DNA, the CDR3 is TGTGCCAGCAGCAAAGCGGGAGGCCCCTCCTACAATGAGCAGTTCTTC.

This chain's CDR3 is CASSPTGGTDTQYF. The CDR3 DNA sequence: TGTGCCAGCAGCCCGACAGGGGGCACAGATACGCAGTATTTT. The rearrangement uses TRBV6-2 or TRBV6-3 and TRBJ2-3; TRBD1 matches 8 bases. This CDR3 comprises 14 residues. CDR1 and CDR2 (germline): MNHEY, SVGEGT. J was trimmed by 1 base and V by 6 bases; bases with no gene match: 3.

The chain is built from TRBV7-3 and TRBJ2-3; D is uncertain. This CDR3 contains 13 residues. V dropped 0 bases and J dropped 4 bases, with 5 bases sitting between them. Germline values: CDR1 SGHTA, CDR2 FQGTGA. The CDR3 protein is CASSLTGPDTQYF. The CDR3 nucleotides read TGTGCCAGCAGCTTAACGGGTCCAGATACGCAGTATTTT.

This clone has just a few counts. The genes are TRBV10-2 and TRBJ2-2, with 10 bases identical to TRBD2. Trimming cost V 2 bases and J 6 bases; bases outside gene matches: 3. CDR1 is WSHSY and CDR2 is SAAADI in the germline V gene. The CDR3 has 15 residues. The CDR3 DNA follows: TGCGCCAGCAGTGAGAGCGGGAGGGCCGCCGGGGAGCTGTTTTTT. It is translated as CASSESGRAAGELFF.

V is TRBV2 and J is TRBJ2-1; 16 nucleotides match TRBD2. CDR1 is SNHLY and CDR2 is FYNNEI in the germline V gene. The J segment lost 4 bases and the V segment lost 6 bases, leaving 12 bases of the junction unmatched. The CDR3 has 19 residues. CDR3 sequence (DNA): TGTGCCAGCAGGCACCCGGGACTAGCGGGAGGGGGGGCTTACAATGAGCAGTTCTTC. Its protein product is CASRHPGLAGGGAYNEQFF.